What follows are 21 T cell receptor beta chains derived from one specimen sequenced in a study of control samples from healthy donors and cancer patients. TCRdb's table, derived via immunoSEQ multiplex PCR, lists solely in-frame clones and lacks some. Of over 150,000 clones listed, more than 90% were seen once; the top ten hold 2%. The source material was blood. These receptors were collected from a woman aged 40 to 55 in good health.

This sequence joins TRBV6-2 or TRBV6-3 and TRBJ1-1; unclear D gene. Deletions cut 0 bases from V and 3 bases from J, with 2 bases between. In germline, CDR1 is MNHEY, CDR2 SVGEGT. The CDR3 has 12 amino acids. CDR3 sequence (DNA): TGTGCCAGCAGTTACTCCGACACTGAAGCTTTCTTT. It is translated as CASSYSDTEAFF.

J is TRBJ2-2 and V is TRBV6-5, with D unresolved. The germline V and J ends were trimmed by 8 bases and 6 bases, with 7 bases remaining between them. Germline CDR1 MNHEY, CDR2 SVGAGI. The CDR3 length is 11 residues. CDR3 amino acids: CASRTAGELFF. The CDR3 bases are TGTGCCAGCCGGACGGCCGGGGAGCTGTTTTTT.

This clone was found once. The V gene is TRBV5-1, the J gene TRBJ1-2; 10 bases fit TRBD1. Germline-derived CDR1 and CDR2 are SGHRS and YFSETQ. CDR3 size: 17 residues. J gave up 3 bases and V 1 base, and 9 bases lay outside the gene matches. CDR3 residues: CASSLTGTGEVDYGYTF. CDR3 DNA sequence: TGCGCCAGCAGCTTGACCGGGACAGGGGAGGTGGACTATGGCTACACCTTC.

V and J are TRBV7-2 and TRBJ2-1; 10 bases are a match to TRBD2. J was trimmed by 4 bases and V by 4 bases; bases with no gene match: 4. CDR1 and CDR2 (germline): SGHTA, FQGNSA. This CDR3 is built from 15 residues. The CDR3 loop reads CASSSKRGGYNEQFF. The DNA for the CDR3 is TGTGCCAGCAGCTCAAAGCGGGGGGGGTACAATGAGCAGTTCTTC.

V usage is TRBV19 and J usage is TRBJ1-1; D gene unclear. This CDR3 spans 17 amino acids. Per germline, CDR1 LNHDA and CDR2 SQIVND (reference sequence). The germline V and J ends were trimmed by 6 bases and 1 base, with 21 bases remaining between them. The CDR3 DNA reads as TGTGCCAGTAGCCCTAGGTTCGATATCGCAGCGAACACTGAAGCTTTCTTT. This encodes CASSPRFDIAANTEAFF.

This chain connects TRBV9 to TRBJ2-2; 8 nucleotides match TRBD1. This CDR3 comprises 16 residues. Per germline, CDR1 SGDLS and CDR2 YYNGEE. The trim removed 6 bases at V and 7 bases at J, leaving 14 bases unmatched. CDR3 in DNA: TGTGCCAGCACCCAGGGGGCGAAAGAATTTGGCGGGGAGCTGTTTTTT. Translation: CASTQGAKEFGGELFF. Full variable domain (rest looked up from reference TRBV9 and TRBJ2-2): DSGVTQTPKHLITATGQRVTLRCSPRSGDLSVYWYQQSLDQGLQFLIQYYNGEERAKGNILERFSAQQFPDLHSELNLSSLELGDSALYFCASTQGAKEFGGELFFGEGSRLTVL.

This chain links TRBV6-5 with TRBJ2-7; TRBD1 or TRBD2 may be the D gene (5 bases each). This CDR3 comprises 14 residues. Trimming shortened V by 7 bases and J by 2 bases, and 15 bases separated the two germline ends. Per the germline V gene, CDR1 is MNHEY and CDR2 is SVGAGI. In nucleotides, the CDR3 is TGTGCCAGCAAAAGGGGCGACGGGACCTACGAGCAGTACTTC. This gives the protein CASKRGDGTYEQYF.

This clone occurred once. The chain has TRBV7-6 and TRBJ1-4; the D is unclear. The germline CDR1 and CDR2 sequences are SGHVS and FNYEAQ. V was pared by 10 bases and J by 6 bases, with 12 bases between. There are 12 residues in the CDR3. The CDR3 bases are TGTGCCACCCCTGGGCAGTATGAAAAACTGTTTTTT. It encodes CATPGQYEKLFF.

This clone was found once. This sequence joins TRBV7-9 and TRBJ1-3; no firm D call. CDR3 size: 15 residues. The V end was cut by 1 base, the J end by 0 bases, with 7 bases between. Per germline, CDR1 SEHNR and CDR2 FQNEAQ (reference sequence). Here the CDR3 DNA reads TGTGCCAGCAGCTTAGAGAGCGTCTCTGGAAACACCATATATTTT. Translating it yields CASSLESVSGNTIYF.

The rearrangement joins TRBV23-1 to TRBJ1-2; D is unresolved. TRBV23-1 is treated as an ORF (open reading frame) with a function not yet certain. Trimming stripped 7 bases from V and 6 bases from J, with 3 bases between. This CDR3 region has 9 residues. This chain's CDR3 is CASTDGYTF. In DNA, the CDR3 is TGCGCCAGCACCGATGGCTACACCTTC.

The chain joins TRBV5-1 to TRBJ1-1; D is uncertain. Trimming shortened V by 8 bases and J by 0 bases, and 8 bases separated the two germline ends. This CDR3 spans 12 amino acids. Germline V gene data show CDR1 as SGHRS and CDR2 as YFSETQ. CDR3 nucleotides: TGCGCCAGTGGGGTATTGAACACTGAAGCTTTCTTT. Residues: CASGVLNTEAFF.

The chain has TRBV7-8 and TRBJ1-5, with D perhaps TRBD1 (6 bases). Deletions cut 5 bases from V and 4 bases from J, with 15 bases between. The CDR3 runs to 15 residues. Germline loops: CDR1 SGHVS, CDR2 FQNEAQ. Written as DNA, the CDR3 is TGTGCCAGCAGCCTGTCACAGGGAGGGAATCAGCCCCAGCATTTT. Amino acid sequence: CASSLSQGGNQPQHF.

The rearrangement links TRBV9 to TRBJ2-3; D is possibly TRBD1 (5 bases). Trimming took off 9 bases at V and 2 bases at J, with 13 bases between the two ends. This CDR3 comprises 13 residues. Germline V lookup: CDR1 SGDLS, CDR2 YYNGEE. Here the CDR3 reads CATRVGHTDTQYF. Written as DNA, the CDR3 is TGTGCCACCAGGGTGGGCCACACAGATACGCAGTATTTT.

In the case of this clone: The sample contains more than one DNA sequence encoding this CDR3. The chain employs TRBV29-1 and TRBJ1-1; D is unclear. This CDR3 region has 10 residues. Trimming took 4 bases from V and 4 from J, leaving 4 bases between them. Per the germline V gene, CDR1 is SQVTM and CDR2 is ANQGSEA. The CDR3 protein is CSVAGTEAFF. The CDR3 DNA is TGCAGCGTTGCGGGCACTGAAGCTTTCTTT.

The rearrangement joins TRBV9 to TRBJ2-2; the D call may be TRBD1 or TRBD2 (5 bases each). Looked up from germline, CDR1 is SGDLS and CDR2 is YYNGEE. V was pared by 0 bases and J by 7 bases, with 13 bases between. The CDR3 contains 15 residues. The CDR3 DNA is TGTGCCAGCAGCGTAGCGTTCAGGGCGGGCGGGGAGCTGTTTTTT. Translating it yields CASSVAFRAGGELFF.

The V gene is TRBV5-1, the J gene TRBJ2-3, with D perhaps matching TRBD2 (5 bases). CDR1 and CDR2 (germline): SGHRS, YFSETQ. V gave up 4 bases and J gave up 3 bases, with 12 bases separating them. The CDR3 sequence is 14 residues long. The CDR3 loop is CASSLTRATDTQYF. In nucleotides, the CDR3 is TGCGCCAGCAGCCTGACGAGGGCTACAGATACGCAGTATTTT.

The chain joins TRBV18 to TRBJ1-3; D is unclear. Germline lookup yields CDR1 KGHSH and CDR2 LQKENI. The ends were cut back, 8 bases at V and 4 bases at J, with 9 bases in the middle. The CDR3 is 12 amino acids. For the CDR3, the DNA is TGTGCCAGCCCCGGAAGGGGAAACACCATATATTTT. Encoded protein: CASPGRGNTIYF.

The chain employs TRBV5-1 and TRBJ2-3, with TRBD1 as a possible D gene (6 bases). Trimming left V 0 bases short and J 6 bases short, with 8 bases between. The CDR3 spans 13 residues. Germline CDR1 reads SGHRS; CDR2 reads YFSETQ. The CDR3 spells CASSLDRVDTQYF. CDR3 DNA: TGCGCCAGCAGCTTGGACAGGGTGGATACGCAGTATTTT.

The genes are TRBV2 and TRBJ2-7; 9 bases map to TRBD1. V shed 6 bases and J 1 base; nucleotides not matched to a gene: 7. The CDR3 runs to 15 residues. The germline gives CDR1 SNHLY, CDR2 FYNNEI. CDR3 sequence: CASRYRGRVSYEQYF. CDR3 nucleotide sequence: TGTGCCAGCAGGTACAGGGGGCGAGTATCCTACGAGCAGTACTTC.

V gene TRBV19 combines with J gene TRBJ2-1; D is unresolved. Germline values: CDR1 LNHDA, CDR2 SQIVND (reference sequence). V lost 4 bases, J lost 10 bases, and 8 bases lay in between. The CDR3 runs 11 residues. The CDR3 DNA is TGTGCCAGTAGTACAGGCGGCGAGCAGTTCTTC. It specifies CASSTGGEQFF.

J is TRBJ2-2 and V is TRBV5-1, with 11 bases lining up with TRBD1. The trim removed 4 bases at V and 6 bases at J, leaving 8 bases unmatched. The CDR3 totals 16 residues. Germline V lookup: CDR1 SGHRS, CDR2 YFSETQ. CDR3 DNA sequence: TGCGCCAGCAGCCCGGACGGGACAGGGGGTCCCGGGGAGCTGTTTTTT. This gives the protein CASSPDGTGGPGELFF.